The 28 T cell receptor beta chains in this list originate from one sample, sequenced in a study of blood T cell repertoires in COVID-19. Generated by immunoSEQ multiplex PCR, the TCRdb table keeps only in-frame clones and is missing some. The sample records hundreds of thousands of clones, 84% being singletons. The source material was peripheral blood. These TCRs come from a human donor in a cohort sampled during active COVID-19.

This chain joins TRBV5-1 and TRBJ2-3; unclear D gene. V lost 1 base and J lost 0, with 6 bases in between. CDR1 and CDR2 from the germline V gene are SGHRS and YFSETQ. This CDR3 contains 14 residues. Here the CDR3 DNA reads TGCGCCAGCAGCTTGTTGGCTAGCACAGATACGCAGTATTTT. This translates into CASSLLASTDTQYF.

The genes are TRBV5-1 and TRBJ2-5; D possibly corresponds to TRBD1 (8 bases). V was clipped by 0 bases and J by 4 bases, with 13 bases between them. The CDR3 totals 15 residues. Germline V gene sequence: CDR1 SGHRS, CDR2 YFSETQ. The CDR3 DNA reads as TGCGCCAGCAGCTTGGGACAGGGGAGGGGAGAGACCCAGTACTTC. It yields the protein CASSLGQGRGETQYF.

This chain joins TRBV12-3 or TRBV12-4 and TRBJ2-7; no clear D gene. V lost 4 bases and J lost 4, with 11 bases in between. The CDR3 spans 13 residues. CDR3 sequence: CASSYGANYEQYF. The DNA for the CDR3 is TGTGCCAGCAGTTATGGAGCGAATTACGAGCAGTACTTC.

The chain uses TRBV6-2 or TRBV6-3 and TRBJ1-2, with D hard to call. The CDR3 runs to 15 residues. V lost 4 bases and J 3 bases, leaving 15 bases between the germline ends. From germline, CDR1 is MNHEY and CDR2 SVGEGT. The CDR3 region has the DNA TGTGCCAGCAGTTGGCCCCGAAAAGGAGACTATGGCTACACCTTC. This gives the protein CASSWPRKGDYGYTF.

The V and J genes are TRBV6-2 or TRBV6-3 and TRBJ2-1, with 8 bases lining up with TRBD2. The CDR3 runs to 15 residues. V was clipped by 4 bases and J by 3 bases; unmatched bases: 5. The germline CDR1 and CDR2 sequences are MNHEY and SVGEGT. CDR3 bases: TGTGCCAGCAGTTTTAGCGGGGTAAACTACAATGAGCAGTTCTTC. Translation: CASSFSGVNYNEQFF.

The CDR3, as DNA: TGTGCCAGCAGCCTTCCTACCGGGACAGCAACCTACGAGCAGTACTTC. Its translation is CASSLPTGTATYEQYF. This chain links TRBV5-4 with TRBJ2-7; TRBD1 matches 7 bases. There are 16 residues in the CDR3. V shed 4 bases and J 2 bases; nucleotides not matched to a gene: 12. Per the germline V gene, CDR1 is SGHNT and CDR2 is YYREEE (reference sequence).

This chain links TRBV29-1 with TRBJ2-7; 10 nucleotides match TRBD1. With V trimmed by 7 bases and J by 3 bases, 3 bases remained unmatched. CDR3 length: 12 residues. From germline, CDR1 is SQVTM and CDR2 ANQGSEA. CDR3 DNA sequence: TGCAGCGGGGGGGACAGGGGCTACGAGCAGTACTTC. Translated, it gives CSGGDRGYEQYF.

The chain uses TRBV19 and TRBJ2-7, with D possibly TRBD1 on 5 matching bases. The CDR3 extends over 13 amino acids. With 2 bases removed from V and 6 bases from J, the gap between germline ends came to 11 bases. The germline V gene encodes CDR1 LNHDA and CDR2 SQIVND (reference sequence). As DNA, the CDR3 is TGTGCCAGTAGTATATCCAGGGCGAGCGAGCAGTACTTC. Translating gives CASSISRASEQYF.

CDR3 sequence (DNA): TGTGCCAGTACCCCTACATGGGACAGCTCCCGGGGCTACACCTTC. It is translated as CASTPTWDSSRGYTF. V and J are TRBV19 and TRBJ1-2; 7 nucleotides agree with TRBD1. CDR1 and CDR2 from the germline V gene are LNHDA and SQIVND (reference sequence). The V and J ends lost 7 bases and 8 bases, in that order; junction bases with no gene match: 16. The CDR3 loop spans 15 amino acids.

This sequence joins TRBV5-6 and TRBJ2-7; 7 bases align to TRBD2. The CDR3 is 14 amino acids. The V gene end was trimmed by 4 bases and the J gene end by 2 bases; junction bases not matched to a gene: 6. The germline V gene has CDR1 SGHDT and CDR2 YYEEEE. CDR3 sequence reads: CASSTVGGTYEQYF. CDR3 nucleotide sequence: TGTGCCAGCAGCACGGTGGGGGGGACCTACGAGCAGTACTTC.

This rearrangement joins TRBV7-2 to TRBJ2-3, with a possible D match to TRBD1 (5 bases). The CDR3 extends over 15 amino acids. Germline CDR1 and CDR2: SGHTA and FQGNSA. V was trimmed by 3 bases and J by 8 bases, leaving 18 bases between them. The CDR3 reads CASSFLGPEQGTQYF. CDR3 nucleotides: TGTGCCAGCAGCTTCCTCGGTCCCGAGCAGGGTACGCAGTATTTT.

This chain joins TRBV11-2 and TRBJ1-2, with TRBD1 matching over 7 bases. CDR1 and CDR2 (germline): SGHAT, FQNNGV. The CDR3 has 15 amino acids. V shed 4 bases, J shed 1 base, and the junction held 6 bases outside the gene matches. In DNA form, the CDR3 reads TGTGCCAGCAGCTCCCGACAGGGAGGTAACTATGGCTACACCTTC. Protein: CASSSRQGGNYGYTF. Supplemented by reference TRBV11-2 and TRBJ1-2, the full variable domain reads EAGVAQSPRYKIIEKRQSVAFWCNPISGHATLYWYQQILGQGPKLLIQFQNNGVVDDSQLPKDRFSAERLKGVDSTLKIQPAKLEDSAVYLCASSSRQGGNYGYTFGSGTRLTVV.

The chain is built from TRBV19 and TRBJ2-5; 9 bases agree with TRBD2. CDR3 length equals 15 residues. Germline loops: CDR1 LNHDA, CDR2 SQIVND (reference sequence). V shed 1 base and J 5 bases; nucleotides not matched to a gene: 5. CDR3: CASSIGGTSLETQYF. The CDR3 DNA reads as TGTGCCAGTAGTATAGGCGGGACTAGCCTTGAGACCCAGTACTTC.

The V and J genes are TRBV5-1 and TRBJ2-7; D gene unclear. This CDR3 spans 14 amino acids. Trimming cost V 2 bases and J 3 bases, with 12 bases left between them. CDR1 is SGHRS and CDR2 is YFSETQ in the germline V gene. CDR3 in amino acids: CASSFNLGHYEQYF. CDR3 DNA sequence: TGCGCCAGCAGCTTCAACCTAGGTCACTACGAGCAGTACTTC.

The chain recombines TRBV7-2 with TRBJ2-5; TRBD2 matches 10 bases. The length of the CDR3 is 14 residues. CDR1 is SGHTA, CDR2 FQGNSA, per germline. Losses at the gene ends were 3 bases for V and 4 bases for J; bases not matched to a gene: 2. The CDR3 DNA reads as TGTGCCAGCAGCTTTTCTAGCGGGGGAGAGACCCAGTACTTC. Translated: CASSFSSGGETQYF.

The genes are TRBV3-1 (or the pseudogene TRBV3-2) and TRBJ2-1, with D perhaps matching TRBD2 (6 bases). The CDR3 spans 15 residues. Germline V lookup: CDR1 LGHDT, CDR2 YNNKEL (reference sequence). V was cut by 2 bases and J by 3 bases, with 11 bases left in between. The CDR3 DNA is TGTGCCAGCAGCCAACGAGGGCGGGACTACAATGAGCAGTTCTTC. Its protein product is CASSQRGRDYNEQFF.

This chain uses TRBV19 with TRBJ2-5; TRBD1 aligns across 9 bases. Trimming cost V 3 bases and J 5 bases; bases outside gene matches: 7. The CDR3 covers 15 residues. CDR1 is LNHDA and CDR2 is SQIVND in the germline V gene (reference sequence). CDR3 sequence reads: CASSISGTGSETQYF. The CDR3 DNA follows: TGTGCCAGTAGTATTTCCGGGACAGGGAGCGAGACCCAGTACTTC. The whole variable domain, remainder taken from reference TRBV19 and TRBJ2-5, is DGGITQSPKYLFRKEGQNVTLSCEQNLNHDAMYWYRQDPGQGLRLIYYSQIVNDFQKGDIAEGYSVSREKKESFPLTVTSAQKNPTAFYLCASSISGTGSETQYFGPGTRLLVL.

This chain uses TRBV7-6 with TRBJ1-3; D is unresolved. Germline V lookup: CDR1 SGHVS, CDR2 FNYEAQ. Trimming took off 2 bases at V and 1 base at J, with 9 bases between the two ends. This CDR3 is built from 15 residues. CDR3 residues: CASSLFGQSGNTIYF. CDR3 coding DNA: TGTGCCAGCAGCTTATTTGGCCAATCTGGAAACACCATATATTTT.

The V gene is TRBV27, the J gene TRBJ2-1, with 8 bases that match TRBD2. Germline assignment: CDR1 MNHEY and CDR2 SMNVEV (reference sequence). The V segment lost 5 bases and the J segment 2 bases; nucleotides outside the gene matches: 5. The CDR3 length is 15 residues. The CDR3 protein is CASSKSTSAYNEQFF. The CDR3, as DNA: TGTGCCAGCAGTAAATCGACTAGCGCCTACAATGAGCAGTTCTTC.

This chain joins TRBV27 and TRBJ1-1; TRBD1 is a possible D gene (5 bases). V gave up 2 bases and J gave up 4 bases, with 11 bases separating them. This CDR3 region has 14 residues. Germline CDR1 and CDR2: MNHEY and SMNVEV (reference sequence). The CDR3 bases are TGTGCCAGCAGTTTAACGGAGGGGTCCACTGAAGCTTTCTTT. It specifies CASSLTEGSTEAFF.

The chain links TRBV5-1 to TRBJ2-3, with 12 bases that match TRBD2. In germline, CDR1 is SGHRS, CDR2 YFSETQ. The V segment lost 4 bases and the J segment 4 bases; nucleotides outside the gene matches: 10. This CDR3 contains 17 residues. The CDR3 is CASSLRTSGISADTQYF. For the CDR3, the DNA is TGCGCCAGCAGCCTCCGGACTAGCGGGATTAGCGCAGATACGCAGTATTTT.

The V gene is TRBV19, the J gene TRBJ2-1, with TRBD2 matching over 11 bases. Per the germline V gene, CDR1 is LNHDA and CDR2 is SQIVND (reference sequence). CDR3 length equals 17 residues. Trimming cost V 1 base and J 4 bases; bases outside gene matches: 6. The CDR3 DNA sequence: TGTGCCAGTAGTATAGTGCTAGCGGGAGGACCATACAATGAGCAGTTCTTC. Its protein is CASSIVLAGGPYNEQFF.

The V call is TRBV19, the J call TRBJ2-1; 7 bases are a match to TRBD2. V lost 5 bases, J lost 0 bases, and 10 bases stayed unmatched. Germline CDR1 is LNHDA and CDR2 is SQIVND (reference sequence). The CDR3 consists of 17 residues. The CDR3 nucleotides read TGTGCCAGTAGTCCGCAAAGCCGGGACTACTCCTACAATGAGCAGTTCTTC. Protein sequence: CASSPQSRDYSYNEQFF.

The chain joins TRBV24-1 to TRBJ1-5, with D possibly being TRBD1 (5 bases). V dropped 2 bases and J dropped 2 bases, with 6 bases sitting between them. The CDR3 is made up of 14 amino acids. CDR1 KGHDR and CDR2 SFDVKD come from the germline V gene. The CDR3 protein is CATSDWGGNQPQHF. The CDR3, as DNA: TGTGCCACCAGTGATTGGGGGGGCAATCAGCCCCAGCATTTT.

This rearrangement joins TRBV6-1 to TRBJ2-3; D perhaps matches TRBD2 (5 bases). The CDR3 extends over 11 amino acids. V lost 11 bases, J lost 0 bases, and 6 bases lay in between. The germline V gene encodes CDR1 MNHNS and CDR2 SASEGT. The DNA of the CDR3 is TGTGCCGGAGGTAGCACAGATACGCAGTATTTT. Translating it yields CAGGSTDTQYF.

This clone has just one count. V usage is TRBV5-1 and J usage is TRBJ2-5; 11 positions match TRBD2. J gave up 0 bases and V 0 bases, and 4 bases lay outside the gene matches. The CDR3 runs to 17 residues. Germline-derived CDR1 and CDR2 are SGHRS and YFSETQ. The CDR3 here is CASSLEVAGGYQETQYF. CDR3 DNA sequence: TGCGCCAGCAGCTTGGAAGTAGCGGGGGGGTACCAAGAGACCCAGTACTTC.

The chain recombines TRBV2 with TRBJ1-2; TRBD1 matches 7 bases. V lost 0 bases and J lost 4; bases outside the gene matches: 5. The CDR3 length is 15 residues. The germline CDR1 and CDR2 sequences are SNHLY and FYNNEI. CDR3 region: CASSEASRQGYGYTF. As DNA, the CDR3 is TGTGCCAGCAGTGAAGCTTCTCGACAGGGCTATGGCTACACCTTC.

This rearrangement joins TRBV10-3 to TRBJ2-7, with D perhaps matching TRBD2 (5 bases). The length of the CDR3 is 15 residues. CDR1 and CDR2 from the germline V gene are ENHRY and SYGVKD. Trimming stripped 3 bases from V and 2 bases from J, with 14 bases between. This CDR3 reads CAISDPAAETYEQYF. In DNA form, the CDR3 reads TGTGCCATCAGTGATCCAGCGGCCGAAACCTACGAGCAGTACTTC.